A single sample is the source of the 10 T cell receptor beta chains below, sequenced in a study of glioma-infiltrating T cells. TCR alpha and beta CDR3 regions were amplified from RNA using iRepertoire nested multiplex PCR. TCRdb reanalysed the multiplex PCR reads using MiXCR and keeps one entry per CDR3 protein. Of over 140,000 distinct CDR3 sequences listed, around 42% are singletons. Specimen: glioma tissue, nonneoplastic brain tissue, or PBMCs (not recorded which). These receptors came from a human donor with low-grade glioma or glioblastoma, undergoing nonglioma brain surgery, or in good health (not recorded which).

The chain joins TRBV20-1 to TRBJ2-5, with TRBD2 identical over 13 bases. Per the germline V gene, CDR1 is DFQATT and CDR2 is SNEGSKA (reference sequence). CDR3 size: 14 residues. With V trimmed by 4 bases and J by 7 bases, 6 bases remained unmatched. For the CDR3, the DNA is TGCAGTGCTACAGGACTAGCGGGAGTCGTGACCCAGTACTTC. Residues: CSATGLAGVVTQYF.

The chain combines TRBV6-6 with TRBJ1-1; D is ambiguous. The germline gives CDR1 MNHNY, CDR2 SVGAGI (reference sequence). The ends were cut back, 2 bases at V and 6 bases at J, with 10 bases in the middle. This CDR3 contains 13 residues. The CDR3 nucleotides are TGTGCCAGCAGTTACCGGGAGGGCTCTGAAGCTTTCTTT. This translates into CASSYREGSEAFF.

This clonotype has only a few counts. This sequence joins TRBV4-1 and TRBJ1-5; tentatively, D is TRBD1 (6 bases). Trimming removed 0 bases at V and 4 bases at J, with 13 bases between. Germline V gene lookup returns CDR1 MGHRA and CDR2 YSYEKL. This CDR3 region has 16 residues. The CDR3 sequence: CASSQESGVRNQPQHF. Here the CDR3 DNA reads TGCGCCAGCAGCCAAGAATCAGGGGTGAGGAATCAGCCCCAGCATTTT.

Concerning this clonotype itself: A read error may produce the germline difference seen at one junction end. The rearrangement joins TRBV4-1 to TRBJ2-5; the match to TRBD2 covers 10 bases. Germline lookup yields CDR1 MGHRA and CDR2 YSYEKL. The CDR3 is 15 residues long. CDR3 region: CASSLRTSGQETQYF. Here the CDR3 DNA reads TGTGCCAGCAGCCTTCGGACTAGCGGCCAAGAGACCCAGTACTTC.

About this clonotype itself: Germline is not matched at one junction end, which may reflect a read error. J is TRBJ1-6 and V is TRBV4-1; D gene uncertain. The CDR3 contains 15 residues. Germline CDR1 reads MGHRA; CDR2 reads YSYEKL. CDR3 protein: CANSQDTQDNPPLHF. Written as DNA, the CDR3 is TGCGCCAACAGCCAAGATACCCAAGACAATCCACCCCTCCACTTT.

This clonotype came up a few times. The V and J genes are TRBV6-5 and TRBJ2-6, with D tentatively TRBD1 (6 bases). Germline V lookup: CDR1 MNHEY, CDR2 SVGAGI. Trimming took off 2 bases at V and 0 bases at J, with 17 bases between the two ends. The CDR3 is 19 residues long. Here the CDR3 reads CASSYGKTGILSGANVLTF. Here the CDR3 DNA reads TGTGCCAGCAGTTACGGCAAAACAGGGATACTCTCTGGGGCCAACGTCCTGACTTTC.

Only one count was recorded for this clonotype. The chain carries TRBV4-1 and TRBJ1-2, with 7 bases fitting TRBD1. The CDR3 runs 14 residues. Germline V gene data show CDR1 as MGHRA and CDR2 as YSYEKL. J was trimmed by 8 bases and V by 0 bases; bases with no gene match: 6. CDR3 sequence reads: CASSQEEAGGGYTF. The CDR3 region has the DNA TGCGCCAGCAGCCAAGAGGAGGCAGGGGGGGGCTACACCTTC.

This chain uses TRBV4-2 with TRBJ2-5, with 9 bases matching TRBD2. V lost 0 bases to trimming and J lost 7 bases; unmatched junction nucleotides: 12. This CDR3 contains 17 residues. Germline CDR1 reads LGHNA; CDR2 reads YNFKEQ. For the CDR3, the DNA is TGTGCCAGCAGCCAAGAGTGGGCTAGCGGGACGACCGGGACCCAGTACTTC. Amino acid sequence: CASSQEWASGTTGTQYF.

The chain is built from TRBV20-1 and TRBJ2-5, with no clear D. V lost 4 bases to trimming and J lost 4 bases, with 10 bases between them. This CDR3 has 12 residues. CDR1 and CDR2 from the germline V gene are DFQATT and SNEGSKA (reference sequence). CDR3 nucleotides: TGCAGTGCTAACCTCTGGCGAGAGACCCAGTACTTC. It specifies CSANLWRETQYF.

This clonotype was found a few times. The CDR3 reads CSARESQSDTQYF. DNA for the CDR3: TGCAGTGCTAGAGAGTCCCAGTCAGATACGCAGTATTTT. The chain joins TRBV20-1 to TRBJ2-3; D not resolved. This CDR3 region has 13 residues. Germline CDR1 and CDR2: DFQATT and SNEGSKA (reference sequence). V was trimmed by 0 bases and J by 4 bases, leaving 8 bases between them.